The present entry profiles one TCR beta chain with its context. CDR1 and CDR2 (germline): SGHNT, YENEEA. The ends were cut back, 0 bases at V and 3 bases at J, with 6 bases in the middle. This CDR3 contains 14 residues. The entry originates in a study of T cell responses to AZD1222 COVID-19 vaccine. Produced via immunoSEQ multiplex PCR; TCRdb's table is partial and in-frame only. The sample shows approximately 96,000 clones, approximately 90% of them seen only once. The chain has TRBV11-3 and TRBJ2-1; D gene unclear. Source: peripheral blood, taken 28 days after the second AZD1222 dose. This TCR derives from an adult who received the AZD1222 COVID-19 vaccine. The CDR3, as DNA: TGTGCCAGCAGCTTAGATTCCATCTACAATGAGCAGTTCTTC. It encodes CASSLDSIYNEQFF.